This T cell receptor (beta chain) was profiled in a study of beta chain features in type 1 diabetes. Investigators reverse transcribed all isolated RNA, so they sequenced expressed TCRB transcripts. Libraries were prepared by immunoSEQ multiplex PCR; TCRdb keeps only in-frame clonotypes and omits some of them. The data show approximately 100,000 clones, around 40% seen once. Trimming shortened V by 3 bases and J by 10 bases, and 13 bases separated the two germline ends. Germline V CDR1 and CDR2: GTSNPN, SVGIG (reference sequence). This CDR3 is built from 13 residues. The purity of all sorted populations exceeded 98%. With regard to this clone: Its matching antigen is unknown.

The study's findings and limits: The similarity of naive, central memory and Treg TCRB repertoires appeared greater among patients than among healthy donors. Type 1 diabetes patients had VDJ junctions that carried fewer insertions and more deletions.

The chain employs TRBV30 and TRBJ1-6; possibly TRBD1 for D (6 bases). This TCR derives from a woman aged 18-35 years in good health. The specimen sequenced was stem cell memory CD4+ T cells from blood. DNA for the CDR3: TGTGCCTGGAGGGACAGAACACGGTCACCCCTCCACTTT. Translating gives CAWRDRTRSPLHF.